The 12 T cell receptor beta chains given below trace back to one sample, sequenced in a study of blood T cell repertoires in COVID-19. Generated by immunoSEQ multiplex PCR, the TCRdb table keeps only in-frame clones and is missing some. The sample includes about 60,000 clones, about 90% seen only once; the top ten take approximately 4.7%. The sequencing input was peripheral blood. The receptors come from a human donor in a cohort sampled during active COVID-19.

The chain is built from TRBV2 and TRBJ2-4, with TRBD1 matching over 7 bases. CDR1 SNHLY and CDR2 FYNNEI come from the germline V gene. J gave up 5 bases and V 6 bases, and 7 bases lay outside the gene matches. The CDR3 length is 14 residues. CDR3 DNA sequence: TGTGCCAGCAGGAGCCAGGGGGTCCAAAACATTCAGTACTTC. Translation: CASRSQGVQNIQYF.

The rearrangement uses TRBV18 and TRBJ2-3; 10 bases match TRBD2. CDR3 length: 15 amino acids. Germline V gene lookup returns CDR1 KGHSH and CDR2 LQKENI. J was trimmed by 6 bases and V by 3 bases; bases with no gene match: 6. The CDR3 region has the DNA TGTGCCAGCTCACCTAGCGGGGGGCGGCCGGATACGCAGTATTTT. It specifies CASSPSGGRPDTQYF.

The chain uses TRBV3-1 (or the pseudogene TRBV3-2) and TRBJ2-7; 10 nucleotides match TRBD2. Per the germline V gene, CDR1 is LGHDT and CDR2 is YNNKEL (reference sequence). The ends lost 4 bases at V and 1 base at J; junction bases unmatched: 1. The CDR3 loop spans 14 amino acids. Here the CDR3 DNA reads TGTGCCAGCAGCCCGACTAGCGGGTCCTACGAGCAGTACTTC. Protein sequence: CASSPTSGSYEQYF.

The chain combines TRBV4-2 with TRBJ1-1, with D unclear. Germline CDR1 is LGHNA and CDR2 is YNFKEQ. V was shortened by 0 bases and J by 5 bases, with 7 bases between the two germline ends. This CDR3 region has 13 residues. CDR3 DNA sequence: TGTGCCAGCAGCCAAGATTCGAGGACTGAAGCTTTCTTT. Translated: CASSQDSRTEAFF.

The CDR3 bases are TGTGCCAGCAGCAAAGCGTGCGGACTTTTCTATAATTCACCCCTCCACTTT. Translation: CASSKACGLFYNSPLHF. V usage is TRBV21-1 and J usage is TRBJ1-6. TRBV21-1 has pseudogene status. The CDR3 totals 17 residues.

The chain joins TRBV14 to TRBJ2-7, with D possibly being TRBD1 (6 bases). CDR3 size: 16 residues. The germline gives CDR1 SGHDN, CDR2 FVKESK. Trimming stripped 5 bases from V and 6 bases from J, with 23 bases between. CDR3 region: CASSRTARIQEGEQYF. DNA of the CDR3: TGTGCCAGCAGCAGGACAGCCCGAATCCAGGAAGGCGAGCAGTACTTC.

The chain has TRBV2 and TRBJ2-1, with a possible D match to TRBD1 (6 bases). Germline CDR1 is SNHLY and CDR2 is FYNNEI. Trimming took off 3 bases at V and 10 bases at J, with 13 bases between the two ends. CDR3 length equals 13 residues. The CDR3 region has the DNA TGTGCCAGCAGTGATTTGGGGGCTGGGGAGCAGTTCTTC. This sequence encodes CASSDLGAGEQFF.

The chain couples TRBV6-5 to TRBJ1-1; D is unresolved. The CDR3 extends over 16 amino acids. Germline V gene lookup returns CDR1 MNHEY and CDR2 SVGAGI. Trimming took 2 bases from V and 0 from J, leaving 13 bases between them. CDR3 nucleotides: TGTGCCAGCAGTTACGGCCGCTCCGTAATGAACACTGAAGCTTTCTTT. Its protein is CASSYGRSVMNTEAFF.

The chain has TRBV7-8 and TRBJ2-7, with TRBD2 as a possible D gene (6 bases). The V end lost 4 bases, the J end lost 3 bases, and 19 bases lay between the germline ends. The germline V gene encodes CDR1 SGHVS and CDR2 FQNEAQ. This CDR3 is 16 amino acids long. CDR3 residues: CASSSASVHGSYEQYF. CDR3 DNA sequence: TGTGCCAGCAGCTCGGCTAGCGTTCACGGAAGCTACGAGCAGTACTTC.

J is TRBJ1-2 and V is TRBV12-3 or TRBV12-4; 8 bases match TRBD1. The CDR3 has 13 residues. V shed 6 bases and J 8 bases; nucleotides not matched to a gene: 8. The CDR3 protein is CASSSDRGRGYTF. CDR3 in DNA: TGTGCCAGCAGCTCAGACAGGGGCCGGGGCTACACCTTC.

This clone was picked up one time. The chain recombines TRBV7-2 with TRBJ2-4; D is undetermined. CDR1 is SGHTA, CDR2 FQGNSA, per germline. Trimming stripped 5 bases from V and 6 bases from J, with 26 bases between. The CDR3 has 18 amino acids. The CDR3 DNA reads TGTGCCAGCAGCCGCACCTCGGGTTCGCTCTCTAATGCAAACATTCAGTACTTC. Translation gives CASSRTSGSLSNANIQYF.

CDR3: CASRSQAGTYEQYF. The CDR3 DNA is TGTGCCAGCAGGAGCCAAGCGGGGACGTACGAGCAGTACTTC. The chain couples TRBV7-8 to TRBJ2-7; 7 positions agree with TRBD2. The CDR3 sequence is 14 residues long. The germline gives CDR1 SGHVS, CDR2 FQNEAQ. V dropped 6 bases and J dropped 4; count of bases not matched to a gene: 9.